This passage covers 8 T cell receptor beta chains from one sample sequenced in a study of glioma-infiltrating T cells after dendritic cell vaccination. The table came from immunoSEQ multiplex PCR; TCRdb's copy has only in-frame clones and leaves some out. The table includes 55,000 to 70,000 clones, around four fifths detected once. The sequenced sample was blood, obtained before dendritic cell vaccination. The receptor source for this set is a human donor with glioblastoma.

The rearrangement joins TRBV4-2 to TRBJ1-1; unclear D gene. The V end was cut by 5 bases, the J end by 4 bases, with 8 bases between. This CDR3 region has 12 residues. Germline CDR1 reads LGHNA; CDR2 reads YNFKEQ. The CDR3 region has the DNA TGTGCCAGCAGCTTCCGGTTCACTGAAGCTTTCTTT. Translating gives CASSFRFTEAFF.

The J gene is TRBJ1-1, the V gene TRBV18; possible D gene TRBD1, 6 bases. Germline assignment: CDR1 KGHSH and CDR2 LQKENI. Trimming cost V 3 bases and J 5 bases, with 16 bases left between them. CDR3 length: 15 amino acids. The CDR3 DNA reads as TGTGCCAGCTCACCTACTACAGGGTGGGGAACTGAAGCTTTCTTT. Its protein is CASSPTTGWGTEAFF.

This rearrangement joins TRBV15 to TRBJ2-6, with D perhaps TRBD2 (6 bases). Germline CDR1 LNHNV, CDR2 YYDKDF (reference sequence). The CDR3 runs 14 residues. The V end lost 5 bases, the J end lost 4 bases, and 9 bases lay between the germline ends. The CDR3 coding sequence is TGTGCCACCAGCGGGGACTGGGGGGCCAACGTCCTGACTTTC. This sequence encodes CATSGDWGANVLTF.

The chain combines TRBV2 with TRBJ1-2; D perhaps matches TRBD1 (6 bases). Germline V lookup: CDR1 SNHLY, CDR2 FYNNEI. This CDR3 is built from 15 residues. Trimming stripped 1 base from V and 3 bases from J, with 12 bases between. CDR3 protein: CASSEVGRGDYGYTF. The CDR3 region has the DNA TGTGCCAGCAGTGAAGTAGGCAGGGGTGACTATGGCTACACCTTC.

The chain recombines TRBV13 with TRBJ2-7, with 7 bases lining up with TRBD1. The CDR3 runs 12 residues. Germline CDR1 and CDR2: PRHDT and FYEKMQ (reference sequence). V shed 5 bases and J 5 bases; nucleotides not matched to a gene: 3. The CDR3 loop is CASSPTGNEQYF. In nucleotides, the CDR3 is TGTGCCAGCAGCCCGACAGGGAACGAGCAGTACTTC.

The V call is TRBV4-1, the J call TRBJ2-1, with 11 bases fitting TRBD2. Germline lookup yields CDR1 MGHRA and CDR2 YSYEKL. J lost 6 bases, V lost 0 bases, and 13 bases had no gene match. CDR3 length: 19 amino acids. CDR3 loop: CASSQDILAGGIPLNEQFF. The CDR3 DNA is TGCGCCAGCAGCCAAGATATCCTAGCGGGGGGTATACCACTCAATGAGCAGTTCTTC.

This clone was recorded once. The chain employs TRBV5-6 and TRBJ1-2; possible D gene TRBD1, 6 bases. Germline CDR1 SGHDT, CDR2 YYEEEE. V was shortened by 5 bases and J by 1 base, with 15 bases between the two germline ends. There are 15 residues in the CDR3. CDR3 region: CASRLTGHLNYGYTF. The CDR3 bases are TGTGCCAGCAGGCTTACGGGACACCTTAACTATGGCTACACCTTC.

The V call is TRBV5-1, the J call TRBJ2-7; TRBD2 agrees at 11 bases. Per germline, CDR1 SGHRS and CDR2 YFSETQ. J gave up 3 bases and V 4 bases, and 12 bases lay outside the gene matches. The CDR3 runs 17 residues. CDR3: CASSVSGGAVPIYEQYF. CDR3 nucleotide sequence: TGCGCCAGCAGCGTTAGCGGGGGGGCGGTACCAATCTACGAGCAGTACTTC.